This is a list of T cell receptor beta chains from one sample in a study of T cell responses to AZD1222 COVID-19 vaccine. Clones were read by immunoSEQ multiplex PCR, and TCRdb kept only the in-frame ones, dropping some. The sample holds roughly 100,000 clones, roughly 80% seen once. The sequencing used peripheral blood, collected on day 0 of AZD1222 vaccination. The receptors were gathered from an adult in good health. CDR3s include the opening cysteine and the closing phenylalanine or tryptophan. D genes are given only for firm matches. Rows give clone size only sometimes, using once, few, many, or a class for an expanded clone.

size	D	V	length	J	DNA	CDR3
-	TRBD1	TRBV5-1	16	TRBJ2-3	TGCGCCAGCAGCTTACGGACAGGGGAAGGCACAGATACGCAGTATTTT	CASSLRTGEGTDTQYF
-	-	TRBV6-5	14	TRBJ1-2	TGTGCCAGCAGTCCCAGGGGTGGGAACTATGGCTACACCTTC	CASSPRGGNYGYTF
-	-	TRBV5-1	15	TRBJ2-5	TGCGCCAGCAGCTTGGCAGGTTCGGGAATAGAGACCCAGTACTTC	CASSLAGSGIETQYF
-	-	TRBV3-1/TRBV3-2	14	TRBJ1-1	TGTGCCAGCAGCCCGCCCCTGATGAACACTGAAGCTTTCTTT	CASSPPLMNTEAFF
-	-	TRBV3-1/TRBV3-2	13	TRBJ1-2	TGTGCCAGCAGCCAAGACAGGCTTTATGGCTACACCTTC	CASSQDRLYGYTF
-	-	TRBV5-6	12	TRBJ2-1	TGTGCCAGCAGTAGGGACTACAATGAGCAGTTCTTC	CASSRDYNEQFF
few	TRBD1	TRBV27	14	TRBJ1-5	TGTGCCAGCAGTCCGCAGGGGGCGGGTCAGCCCCAGCATTTT	CASSPQGAGQPQHF
once	TRBD2	TRBV6-1	15	TRBJ2-1	TGTGCCAGCAGTGAAACTAGCGGCTCCTACAATGAGCAGTTCTTC	CASSETSGSYNEQFF
-	-	TRBV3-1/TRBV3-2	15	TRBJ2-7	TGTGCCAGCAGCCACCTGAGCCGGGACAAAAACGAGCAGTACTTC	CASSHLSRDKNEQYF
-	TRBD1	TRBV7-2	14	TRBJ1-1	TGTGCCAGCAGGACCTACTTGGACAGGGCTGAAGCTTTCTTT	CASRTYLDRAEAFF
-	TRBD1	TRBV19	17	TRBJ2-2	TGTGCCAGTAGTGATTATCAGGGGGCGGGAAACACCGGGGAGCTGTTTTTT	CASSDYQGAGNTGELFF
-	-	TRBV6-2/TRBV6-3	14	TRBJ1-2	TGTGCCAGCAGTGACCCGGGACGGAACTATGGCTACACCTTC	CASSDPGRNYGYTF
-	TRBD1	TRBV4-2	14	TRBJ2-7	TGTGCCAGCAGCCAAGGGACAGGGGGGGACGAGCAGTACTTC	CASSQGTGGDEQYF